A single T cell receptor (beta chain) is shown here with its context. What it binds is not known. PRAID featured immunodeficiency plus autoinflammation. The protocol was immunoSEQ multiplex PCR, while the TCRdb copy is restricted to in-frame clones and leaves out a portion. The sample includes about 8,000 clones, roughly 90% seen only once; the top ten take roughly 2.6%. This entry comes from a study of stem cell transplantation in POMP-related autoinflammatory disease. Overall study: Impaired MHC class I-dependent CD8+ differentiation was hypothesized from defective thymoproteasomes. Study-wide findings and caveats: In PRAID patients, the number of distinct TRB V-J gene pairings was restricted. Across all analyzed T-cell subsets, patients with PRAID tended toward reduced diversity and increased clonality.

Germline lookup yields CDR1 MNHEY and CDR2 SMNVEV (reference sequence). The J segment lost 7 bases and the V segment lost 5 bases, leaving 10 bases of the junction unmatched. CDR3 size: 14 residues. The sequences come from CD8+ T cells from PBMCs, collected before stem cell transplantation. The receptor comes from a human donor with POMP-related autoinflammation and immune dysregulation (PRAID). This chain connects TRBV27 to TRBJ1-1, with 7 bases fitting TRBD1. The CDR3 region is CASSLTGTAVEAFF. DNA for the CDR3: TGTGCCAGCAGTCTTACCGGGACAGCCGTTGAAGCTTTCTTT.